This passage covers 6 T cell receptor beta chains from one sample sequenced in a study of glioma-infiltrating T cells. Amplification of TCR alpha and beta CDR3 regions from RNA used iRepertoire nested multiplex PCR. TCRdb reprocessed the multiplex PCR reads via MiXCR and lists one record per CDR3 protein. The profile shows approximately 400,000 distinct CDR3 sequences, 41% of them singletons. The specimen was glioma tissue, nonneoplastic brain tissue, or PBMCs (not recorded which). These receptors were collected from a human donor with low-grade glioma or glioblastoma, undergoing nonglioma brain surgery, or in good health (not recorded which).

This clonotype occurred many times. This chain's CDR3 is CASSFGPSYEQYF. The CDR3 region has the DNA TGTGCCAGCAGTTTCGGGCCTTCCTACGAGCAGTACTTC. The chain links TRBV27 to TRBJ2-7; the D is unclear. The V gene's germline CDR1 is MNHEY and CDR2 SMNVEV (reference sequence). V gave up 3 bases and J gave up 1 base, with 7 bases separating them. The CDR3 is 13 residues long.

The V gene is TRBV20-1, the J gene TRBJ2-4, with 8 nucleotides matching TRBD2. Germline CDR1 DFQATT, CDR2 SNEGSKA (reference sequence). V shed 4 bases and J 5 bases; nucleotides not matched to a gene: 10. This CDR3 is 15 amino acids long. CDR3 sequence: CSAKKREGPENIQYF. In DNA, the CDR3 is TGCAGTGCTAAGAAACGGGAGGGCCCGGAAAACATTCAGTACTTC.

In regard to this clonotype: Compared with germline, one end of the junction differs, possibly owing to a read error. This chain joins TRBV6-5 and TRBJ2-1; TRBD2 aligns across 7 bases. The CDR3 is made up of 15 amino acids. Germline CDR1 reads MNHEY; CDR2 reads SVGAGI. The CDR3 loop reads CASSFSGFSYNGQFF. As DNA, the CDR3 is TGTGCCAGCAGCTTTAGCGGGTTCTCCTACAATGGGCAGTTCTTC.

This clonotype has ten or more counts. V usage is TRBV27 and J usage is TRBJ2-7; D may match TRBD1 or TRBD2 (5 bases each). Trimming pared 3 bases from V and 3 bases from J, leaving 18 bases between. This CDR3 spans 16 amino acids. CDR1 and CDR2 from the germline V gene are MNHEY and SMNVEV (reference sequence). CDR3 DNA sequence: TGTGCCAGCAGTTTGCTTATCGGACGGGGCAGCTACGAGCAGTACTTC. The encoded protein is CASSLLIGRGSYEQYF.

In this sample, this clonotype turned up many times. The CDR3 region is CASSYMGGSQPQHF. DNA of the CDR3: TGTGCCAGCAGTTACATGGGGGGCAGCCAGCCCCAGCATTTT. The chain couples TRBV6-2 or TRBV6-3 to TRBJ1-5; D perhaps matches TRBD1 (6 bases). V gave up 2 bases and J gave up 7 bases, with 12 bases separating them. The V gene's germline CDR1 is MNHEY and CDR2 SVGEGT. CDR3 length: 14 amino acids.

In its sample, this clonotype was seen many times. The V gene is TRBV27, the J gene TRBJ2-3; D remains ambiguous. CDR3 size: 15 residues. Germline assignment: CDR1 MNHEY and CDR2 SMNVEV (reference sequence). V lost 5 bases to trimming and J lost 2 bases, with 14 bases between them. CDR3 DNA: TGTGCCAGCAGTACCACGAAGGTGCACACAGATACGCAGTATTTT. Translated, it gives CASSTTKVHTDTQYF.